This entry is about one T cell receptor (beta chain). Its antigen is not identified. The donors were members of the validation cohort comprising about 130 subjects, separate from the roughly 670-subject first cohort. The sample comes from a study of cytomegalovirus exposure and HLA in healthy donors. The study's findings and limits: TCR clusters originating in the first cohort tended to co-occur in the 110 or so validation repertoires, according to a later analysis. Most sequenced TCRs were rare (though some public TCRs occurred in many donors).

Assay: immunoSEQ multiplex PCR; the TCRdb copy retains only in-frame clones and omits some. The sample has about 240,000 clones; approximately 86% are singletons. Between the trimmed V and J ends, which lost 8 bases and 0 bases, there was a span of 13 bases. The germline V gene encodes CDR1 GTSNPN and CDR2 SVGIG (reference sequence). There are 13 residues in the CDR3. The receptor was isolated from a woman between 25 and 40 years old in good health and CMV-seropositive. The chain combines TRBV30 with TRBJ1-2; TRBD1 might be the D (6 bases). Sequences were obtained from PBMCs. CDR3 DNA sequence: TGTGCCCGTAGGGACACCGCTAACTATGGCTACACCTTC. It is translated as CARRDTANYGYTF.